This passage covers 30 T cell receptor beta chains from one sample sequenced in a study of PD-L1 blockade in urothelial cancer. Time point meaning: peripheral blood 6 weeks after treatment start. Method: immunoSEQ multiplex PCR; TCRdb's copy keeps in-frame clones and lacks some. This table holds 90,000 to 130,000 clones, under 95% found once. The sequencing here drew on PBMCs, taken around atezolizumab (anti-PD-L1) treatment. The origin of the receptors is a man aged 55 to 70 with urothelial cancer.

The chain has TRBV6-5 and TRBJ1-1, with 7 bases matching TRBD1. J was trimmed by 6 bases and V by 0 bases; bases with no gene match: 4. The length of the CDR3 is 14 residues. Germline-derived CDR1 and CDR2 are MNHEY and SVGAGI. The CDR3 DNA follows: TGTGCCAGCAGTTACTCGGGCAGGGGGGCTGAAGCTTTCTTT. Translation gives CASSYSGRGAEAFF.

The rearrangement uses TRBV30 and TRBJ2-7; perhaps TRBD2 as D (6 bases). Germline assignment: CDR1 GTSNPN and CDR2 SVGIG (reference sequence). Trimming pared 6 bases from V and 2 bases from J, leaving 14 bases between. The CDR3 is made up of 13 amino acids. The CDR3 loop is CACTNSGPYEQYF. The CDR3 bases are TGTGCCTGCACTAATAGCGGACCCTACGAGCAGTACTTC.

Written as DNA, the CDR3 is TGCAGCGGGGGTCCGGGACAGGGAGGAGATACGCAGTATTTT. Its protein product is CSGGPGQGGDTQYF. The chain employs TRBV29-1 and TRBJ2-3, with 9 nucleotides matching TRBD1. The V gene's germline CDR1 is SQVTM and CDR2 ANQGSEA. Trimming took 7 bases from V and 5 from J; bases not matched to a gene: 10. This CDR3 comprises 14 residues.

V and J are TRBV7-2 and TRBJ2-1; TRBD2 matches at 15 bases. The CDR3 runs 15 residues. The junction had 10 bases not matched to a gene; V was cut back by 4 bases and J by 15 bases. Germline assignment: CDR1 SGHTA and CDR2 FQGNSA. The CDR3 nucleotides are TGTGCCAGCAGCTCCCGAGGACTAGCGGGGGGGCCGCGGTTCTTC. Its translation is CASSSRGLAGGPRFF.

The V gene is TRBV7-8, the J gene TRBJ2-1; the match to TRBD1 covers 12 bases. Germline V gene lookup returns CDR1 SGHVS and CDR2 FQNEAQ. This CDR3 has 16 residues. Trimming took 2 bases from V and 8 from J; bases not matched to a gene: 7. CDR3 in amino acids: CASSLLGTGGVDEQFF. The CDR3 coding sequence is TGTGCCAGCAGCTTATTGGGGACAGGGGGCGTGGATGAGCAGTTCTTC.

The rearrangement uses TRBV7-9 and TRBJ2-5; D might be TRBD1 (6 bases). With 2 bases removed from V and 0 bases from J, the gap between germline ends came to 7 bases. Germline V gene sequence: CDR1 SEHNR, CDR2 FQNEAQ (reference sequence). This CDR3 is built from 14 residues. CDR3 protein: CASSLRGNQETQYF. CDR3 in DNA: TGTGCCAGCAGCTTAAGGGGGAACCAAGAGACCCAGTACTTC.

The genes are TRBV19 and TRBJ2-7; the match to TRBD1 covers 9 bases. The germline V gene encodes CDR1 LNHDA and CDR2 SQIVND (reference sequence). The CDR3 has 14 amino acids. Trimming at V came to 6 bases and at J to 3 bases, leaving 6 bases not matched to a gene. CDR3 protein: CASRPRDRVYEQYF. The CDR3, as DNA: TGTGCCAGTAGACCCCGGGACAGGGTCTACGAGCAGTACTTC.

The chain carries TRBV4-1 and TRBJ2-1; 9 bases are a match to TRBD2. The CDR3 consists of 15 residues. V trimming: 0 bases; J trimming: 6 bases; junction bases outside the gene matches: 3. Germline assignment: CDR1 MGHRA and CDR2 YSYEKL. The CDR3 DNA follows: TGCGCCAGCAGCCAAGATTTTAGCGGGAGCAATGAGCAGTTCTTC. This gives the protein CASSQDFSGSNEQFF.

The chain combines TRBV6-1 with TRBJ1-3; D not resolved. This CDR3 has 15 amino acids. V was pared by 2 bases and J by 4 bases, with 12 bases between. Germline-derived CDR1 and CDR2 are MNHNS and SASEGT. The CDR3 sequence is CASSETPLAGNTIYF. Here the CDR3 DNA reads TGTGCCAGCAGTGAAACCCCTCTAGCCGGAAACACCATATATTTT.

The chain uses TRBV19 and TRBJ1-5, with 7 bases lining up with TRBD1. There are 14 residues in the CDR3. The germline CDR1 and CDR2 sequences are LNHDA and SQIVND (reference sequence). V dropped 4 bases and J dropped 7; count of bases not matched to a gene: 7. The CDR3 bases are TGTGCCAGTAGTAAGACAGGGATAGGGCAGCCCCAGCATTTT. It specifies CASSKTGIGQPQHF. Filled out from reference TRBV19 and TRBJ1-5, the complete variable domain reads DGGITQSPKYLFRKEGQNVTLSCEQNLNHDAMYWYRQDPGQGLRLIYYSQIVNDFQKGDIAEGYSVSREKKESFPLTVTSAQKNPTAFYLCASSKTGIGQPQHFGDGTRLSIL.

The chain combines TRBV18 with TRBJ2-1, with 9 bases that match TRBD1. Trimming took 3 bases from V and 9 from J; bases not matched to a gene: 0. The CDR3 loop spans 12 amino acids. The germline CDR1 and CDR2 sequences are KGHSH and LQKENI. CDR3 in amino acids: CASSPTGGEQFF. In DNA, the CDR3 is TGTGCCAGCTCACCGACAGGGGGTGAGCAGTTCTTC. The entire variable domain, with the rest obtained from reference TRBV18 and TRBJ2-1, is as follows: NAGVMQNPRHLVRRRGQEARLRCSPMKGHSHVYWYRQLPEEGLKFMVYLQKENIIDESGMPKERFSAEFPKEGPSILRIQQVVRGDSAAYFCASSPTGGEQFFGPGTRLTVL.

The chain joins TRBV6-5 to TRBJ1-5; TRBD1 might be the D (5 bases). Germline loops: CDR1 MNHEY, CDR2 SVGAGI. V dropped 6 bases and J dropped 4 bases, with 10 bases sitting between them. The CDR3 has 13 residues. CDR3 DNA: TGTGCCAGCAGACGACAGCCGAATCAGCCCCAGCATTTT. Encoded protein: CASRRQPNQPQHF.

The chain recombines TRBV28 with TRBJ1-5; D gene unclear. CDR1 and CDR2 from the germline V gene are MDHEN and SYDVKM. The V and J ends lost 5 bases and 5 bases respectively, with 13 bases between them. The CDR3 spans 14 residues. For the CDR3, the DNA is TGTGCCAGCAGTCTGGTGCAGGATCATCAGCCCCAGCATTTT. Amino acid sequence: CASSLVQDHQPQHF.

The chain carries TRBV7-9 and TRBJ2-4; D gene unclear. The length of the CDR3 is 12 residues. Germline loops: CDR1 SEHNR, CDR2 FQNEAQ (reference sequence). V lost 5 bases, J lost 5 bases, and 7 bases lay in between. CDR3 region: CASSRVENIQYF. The CDR3 DNA is TGTGCCAGCAGCCGTGTCGAAAACATTCAGTACTTC.

This clone was seen a handful of times. The CDR3 loop reads CASLSYANTGELFF. The DNA for the CDR3 is TGTGCCAGTCTGAGCTACGCGAACACCGGGGAGCTGTTTTTT. This chain joins TRBV19 and TRBJ2-2; D not resolved. The V end was cut by 8 bases, the J end by 0 bases, with 10 bases between. CDR3 length: 14 amino acids. Germline-derived CDR1 and CDR2 are LNHDA and SQIVND (reference sequence).

V and J are TRBV19 and TRBJ2-5; D possibly corresponds to TRBD2 (6 bases). Germline V CDR1 and CDR2: LNHDA, SQIVND (reference sequence). The CDR3 is made up of 13 amino acids. V lost 4 bases and J 3 bases, leaving 9 bases between the germline ends. CDR3 protein: CASSREDEETQYF. The CDR3 DNA reads TGTGCCAGTAGTAGGGAGGACGAAGAGACCCAGTACTTC.

In this sample, this clone turned up once. V is TRBV6-4 and J is TRBJ2-5; D is perhaps TRBD2 (5 bases). With 9 bases removed from V and 5 bases from J, the gap between germline ends came to 16 bases. The CDR3 length is 13 residues. The germline CDR1 and CDR2 sequences are MRHNA and SNTAGT. The CDR3 is CASSAGPGETQYF. CDR3 coding DNA: TGTGCCAGTTCCGCGGGCCCGGGGGAGACCCAGTACTTC.

As DNA, the CDR3 is TGTGCCAGCGCGGGAGGGAATTCCTACGAGCAGTACTTC. The encoded protein is CASAGGNSYEQYF. The chain recombines TRBV9 with TRBJ2-7, with TRBD2 matching 9 bases. Germline CDR1 reads SGDLS; CDR2 reads YYNGEE. The CDR3 is 13 residues long. Unmatched junction bases numbered 3, after V lost 7 bases and J lost 1 base.

J is TRBJ2-1 and V is TRBV5-1, with 9 bases identical to TRBD2. Per germline, CDR1 SGHRS and CDR2 YFSETQ. V lost 3 bases to trimming and J lost 8 bases; unmatched junction nucleotides: 15. This CDR3 has 17 residues. CDR3 amino acids: CASSSLAGSVVGHEQFF. CDR3 nucleotide sequence: TGCGCCAGCAGCTCGCTAGCGGGGTCTGTGGTCGGTCATGAGCAGTTCTTC.

V usage is TRBV6-5 and J usage is TRBJ2-3; unclear D gene. Trimming removed 0 bases from V and 1 base from J, with 8 bases in between. The CDR3 contains 15 residues. Germline CDR1 MNHEY, CDR2 SVGAGI. CDR3 loop: CASSYSSPGTDTQYF. CDR3 bases: TGTGCCAGCAGTTACTCGTCGCCAGGCACAGATACGCAGTATTTT.

In this sample, this clone turned up once. This CDR3 is CASSAGQSTNEKLFF. The DNA of the CDR3 is TGTGCCAGCAGCGCGGGACAGTCAACTAATGAAAAACTGTTTTTT. The J gene is TRBJ1-4, the V gene TRBV7-2, with TRBD1 identical over 7 bases. This CDR3 has 15 amino acids. Per the germline V gene, CDR1 is SGHTA and CDR2 is FQGNSA. Trimming cost V 5 bases and J 0 bases; bases outside gene matches: 3.

The chain is built from TRBV7-2 and TRBJ1-1; the D gene is possibly TRBD1 (5 bases). V was clipped by 3 bases and J by 8 bases, with 19 bases between them. Germline values: CDR1 SGHTA, CDR2 FQGNSA. This CDR3 is built from 15 residues. The CDR3 coding sequence is TGTGCCAGCAGCTTCCGGCCGGGACTCTTAAGGGAAGCTTTCTTT. It translates to CASSFRPGLLREAFF.

The rearrangement links TRBV28 to TRBJ1-3; the match to TRBD1 covers 7 bases. The length of the CDR3 is 12 residues. CDR1 MDHEN and CDR2 SYDVKM come from the germline V gene. J lost 9 bases, V lost 6 bases, and 5 bases had no gene match. DNA for the CDR3: TGTGCCAGCAGCCAACAGGGGCGCACCATATATTTT. Its translation: CASSQQGRTIYF.

This clone has just one count. The chain combines TRBV5-4 with TRBJ2-1; the match to TRBD2 covers 16 bases. The CDR3 has 18 residues. The germline gives CDR1 SGHNT, CDR2 YYREEE (reference sequence). V lost 1 base and J lost 6; bases outside the gene matches: 7. The CDR3 spells CASSLRLGTSGGVNEQFF. The CDR3 DNA sequence: TGTGCCAGCAGCTTGCGTTTAGGGACTAGCGGGGGGGTCAATGAGCAGTTCTTC.

This clone was seen just once. This chain connects TRBV2 to TRBJ2-5, with D possibly TRBD1 on 6 matching bases. This CDR3 has 13 residues. Between the trimmed V and J ends, which lost 7 bases and 4 bases, there was a span of 13 bases. Germline V gene sequence: CDR1 SNHLY, CDR2 FYNNEI. The CDR3 DNA is TGTGCCAGCATTAACAGGGTTGGAGAGACCCAGTACTTC. The encoded protein is CASINRVGETQYF.

This clone has only one observation. The gene calls are TRBV7-8 and TRBJ2-1; 7 nucleotides agree with TRBD1. The trim removed 2 bases at V and 2 bases at J, leaving 3 bases unmatched. Germline loops: CDR1 SGHVS, CDR2 FQNEAQ. The CDR3 has 15 amino acids. CDR3: CASSLQGVTYNEQFF. CDR3 DNA: TGTGCCAGCAGCTTACAGGGGGTTACCTACAATGAGCAGTTCTTC.

V and J are TRBV15 and TRBJ2-7; 9 positions agree with TRBD2. The junction had 6 bases not matched to a gene; V was cut back by 10 bases and J by 5 bases. The CDR3 is made up of 12 amino acids. Per germline, CDR1 LNHNV and CDR2 YYDKDF (reference sequence). CDR3 sequence (DNA): TGTGCCAGGCAGCGCGGGGGGGACGAGCAGTACTTC. It codes for CARQRGGDEQYF.

This clone was seen a single time. The chain is built from TRBV10-1 and TRBJ1-1; D may be TRBD1 (5 bases). Germline values: CDR1 WNHNN, CDR2 SYGVQD (reference sequence). The CDR3 extends over 15 amino acids. Trimming stripped 0 bases from V and 8 bases from J, with 16 bases between. CDR3 sequence: CASSESTGGVDEAFF. The CDR3 DNA reads TGCGCCAGCAGTGAGTCGACCGGGGGAGTTGACGAAGCTTTCTTT.

This rearrangement joins TRBV11-2 to TRBJ2-7, with TRBD2 matching over 9 bases. Trimming at V came to 5 bases and at J to 7 bases, leaving 15 bases not matched to a gene. CDR1 is SGHAT, CDR2 FQNNGV, per germline. The CDR3 covers 16 residues. The CDR3: CASSRLAGEFGEEQYF. CDR3 in DNA: TGTGCCAGCAGCCGCTTAGCGGGGGAATTCGGGGAGGAGCAGTACTTC.

The chain is built from TRBV19 and TRBJ1-5; 9 bases are shared with TRBD1. CDR1 is LNHDA and CDR2 is SQIVND in the germline V gene (reference sequence). V shed 8 bases and J 6 bases; nucleotides not matched to a gene: 8. The CDR3 covers 14 residues. The CDR3 is CASRGTGTIQPQHF. As DNA, the CDR3 is TGTGCCAGTCGGGGGACAGGGACAATTCAGCCCCAGCATTTT.